Shown below are 27 T cell receptor beta chains from a single sample sequenced in a study of blood T cell repertoires in COVID-19. The method was immunoSEQ multiplex PCR; TCRdb's version includes in-frame clones alone and lacks a portion of them. The sample includes roughly 220,000 clones, 75% to 85% of them seen just once. Input material: peripheral blood. Receptor source: a woman aged 40 to 55 who had recovered from COVID-19.

The rearrangement links TRBV6-2 or TRBV6-3 to TRBJ2-5, with 9 positions matching TRBD2. The CDR3 runs to 15 residues. Trimming removed 4 bases from V and 3 bases from J; junction bases left unmatched: 6. Germline V CDR1 and CDR2: MNHEY, SVGEGT. CDR3 DNA sequence: TGTGCCAGCAGTTCTCAGACTAGCGGAAAAGAGACCCAGTACTTC. It codes for CASSSQTSGKETQYF.

The genes are TRBV12-3 or TRBV12-4 and TRBJ2-1; D not resolved. The CDR3 runs 13 residues. Trimming left V 5 bases short and J 6 bases short, with 11 bases between. CDR3 nucleotides: TGTGCCAGCAGTAGCCAGGAAGGCAATGAGCAGTTCTTC. Its translation: CASSSQEGNEQFF.

DNA of the CDR3: TGTGCCATCAGGACGACTAGCGGGGGTACAGATACGCAGTATTTT. Its protein product is CAIRTTSGGTDTQYF. The chain joins TRBV10-3 to TRBJ2-3; TRBD2 matches 12 bases. The germline gives CDR1 ENHRY, CDR2 SYGVKD. Trimming removed 6 bases from V and 3 bases from J; junction bases left unmatched: 4. The CDR3 is made up of 15 amino acids.

The rearrangement uses TRBV28 and TRBJ2-1, with D possibly TRBD1 on 5 matching bases. Germline values: CDR1 MDHEN, CDR2 SYDVKM. The V end lost 1 base, the J end lost 4 bases, and 8 bases lay between the germline ends. This CDR3 region has 14 residues. The CDR3 DNA reads as TGTGCCAGCAGTTTATCTTCAGGGTACAATGAGCAGTTCTTC. Residues: CASSLSSGYNEQFF.

J is TRBJ2-7 and V is TRBV7-8; maybe TRBD1 (5 bases). V lost 5 bases and J lost 3, with 11 bases in between. The CDR3 sequence is 13 residues long. The germline CDR1 and CDR2 sequences are SGHVS and FQNEAQ. The CDR3 here is CASSLRQNYEQYF. CDR3 coding DNA: TGTGCCAGCAGCCTTAGACAGAACTACGAGCAGTACTTC.

This clone has a handful of counts. The chain employs TRBV12-3 or TRBV12-4 and TRBJ1-2; 8 bases are a match to TRBD1. The CDR3 extends over 13 amino acids. V was clipped by 5 bases and J by 8 bases; unmatched bases: 7. CDR3 in DNA: TGTGCCAGCAGTCTACAGGGGGTTGGGGGCTACACCTTC. Protein product: CASSLQGVGGYTF.

J is TRBJ2-5 and V is TRBV7-2; D gene ambiguous. The ends were cut back, 1 base at V and 5 bases at J, with 8 bases in the middle. The germline gives CDR1 SGHTA, CDR2 FQGNSA. The CDR3 has 13 amino acids. The CDR3 DNA reads as TGTGCCAGCAGCTTAGTTGCGTTGGAGACCCAGTACTTC. Its protein product is CASSLVALETQYF.

The rearrangement uses TRBV28 and TRBJ1-1; the D is unclear. The CDR3 consists of 12 residues. The germline V and J ends were trimmed by 1 base and 4 bases, with 4 bases remaining between them. Germline V gene lookup returns CDR1 MDHEN and CDR2 SYDVKM. This CDR3 reads CASSLFGTEAFF. As DNA, the CDR3 is TGTGCCAGCAGTTTATTCGGCACTGAAGCTTTCTTT.

This chain uses TRBV4-3 with TRBJ1-2; 12 bases match TRBD1. The length of the CDR3 is 16 residues. V shed 1 base and J 3 bases; nucleotides not matched to a gene: 3. CDR1 and CDR2 (germline): LGHNA, YSLEER. The CDR3 sequence: CASSQVGTGGDYGYTF. CDR3 nucleotides: TGCGCCAGCAGCCAAGTGGGGACAGGGGGCGACTATGGCTACACCTTC.

V is TRBV7-2 and J is TRBJ1-1, with D perhaps TRBD1 (5 bases). There are 16 residues in the CDR3. Germline loops: CDR1 SGHTA, CDR2 FQGNSA. V was trimmed by 3 bases and J by 5 bases, leaving 19 bases between them. The CDR3 protein is CASSFNPHGGGTEAFF. In DNA, the CDR3 is TGTGCCAGCAGCTTTAACCCTCACGGGGGTGGGACTGAAGCTTTCTTT.

The CDR3, as DNA: TGTGCCAGCAGTCCCGCCGGGATGGGGGCCAACGTCCTGACTTTC. This gives the protein CASSPAGMGANVLTF. The V gene is TRBV6-5, the J gene TRBJ2-6; possible D gene TRBD2, 5 bases. Between the trimmed V and J ends, which lost 5 bases and 4 bases, there was a span of 12 bases. The germline CDR1 and CDR2 sequences are MNHEY and SVGAGI. The CDR3 spans 15 residues.

V and J are TRBV18 and TRBJ2-7, with TRBD1 matching 8 bases. V was pared by 4 bases and J by 6 bases, with 5 bases of the junction left unmatched. CDR1 and CDR2 (germline): KGHSH, LQKENI. The CDR3 contains 13 residues. CDR3 residues: CASSRTGLAEQYF. CDR3 DNA: TGTGCCAGCTCACGGACAGGGCTTGCCGAGCAGTACTTC.

This clone occurred many times. The chain employs TRBV10-3 and TRBJ1-5; D possibly corresponds to TRBD1 (5 bases). There are 13 residues in the CDR3. Germline CDR1 ENHRY, CDR2 SYGVKD. Trimming stripped 6 bases from V and 3 bases from J, with 9 bases between. The CDR3 loop reads CAISQGYNQPQHF. For the CDR3, the DNA is TGTGCCATCAGCCAGGGATACAATCAGCCCCAGCATTTT.

This clone was seen a single time. The chain is built from TRBV3-1 (or the pseudogene TRBV3-2) and TRBJ2-5; TRBD1 might be the D (6 bases). This CDR3 is built from 15 residues. The germline V and J ends were trimmed by 1 base and 7 bases, with 16 bases remaining between them. The germline V gene encodes CDR1 LGHDT and CDR2 YNNKEL (reference sequence). For the CDR3, the DNA is TGTGCCAGCAGCCAAGGCGGACATTTAGGGGGGACCCAGTACTTC. Translating it yields CASSQGGHLGGTQYF.

This chain joins TRBV13 and TRBJ1-1; D gene ambiguous. Germline V gives CDR1 PRHDT, CDR2 FYEKMQ (reference sequence). Trimming shortened V by 2 bases and J by 6 bases, and 7 bases separated the two germline ends. There are 12 residues in the CDR3. The CDR3 here is CASSLFPAEAFF. CDR3 nucleotides: TGTGCCAGCAGCTTATTCCCGGCTGAAGCTTTCTTT.

The chain employs TRBV7-2 and TRBJ2-5; 11 bases align to TRBD2. The CDR3 covers 16 residues. V gave up 1 base and J gave up 1 base; unmatched junction bases: 2. CDR1 and CDR2 (germline): SGHTA, FQGNSA. The DNA for the CDR3 is TGTGCCAGCAGCTTAGGAGGACTAGCGGGCCAAGAGACCCAGTACTTC. Translated: CASSLGGLAGQETQYF.

There are a few counts of this clone. This chain links TRBV6-5 with TRBJ1-1; the match to TRBD1 covers 9 bases. Germline values: CDR1 MNHEY, CDR2 SVGAGI. This CDR3 has 15 amino acids. J lost 3 bases, V lost 4 bases, and 6 bases had no gene match. The CDR3 DNA follows: TGTGCCAGCAGTTTTGCGACAGGGGGGGACACTGAAGCTTTCTTT. This translates into CASSFATGGDTEAFF.

The CDR3 sequence: CASRTGSGELFF. The CDR3 bases are TGTGCCAGCAGAACAGGGTCCGGGGAGCTGTTTTTT. The chain combines TRBV7-9 with TRBJ2-2; TRBD1 is a possible D gene (6 bases). Germline V gene data show CDR1 as SEHNR and CDR2 as FQNEAQ (reference sequence). The CDR3 sequence is 12 residues long. Trimming cost V 6 bases and J 6 bases, with 8 bases left between them.

V is TRBV7-8 and J is TRBJ2-7; 9 nucleotides match TRBD1. The CDR3 has 16 residues. The germline V gene has CDR1 SGHVS and CDR2 FQNEAQ. With V trimmed by 1 base and J by 5 bases, 9 bases remained unmatched. The CDR3 here is CASSLGTGARLDEQYF. The CDR3 region has the DNA TGTGCCAGCAGCTTAGGGACAGGGGCGAGACTGGACGAGCAGTACTTC.

V usage is TRBV19 and J usage is TRBJ1-4, with D unresolved. The CDR3 spans 16 residues. Trimming removed 5 bases from V and 0 bases from J, with 13 bases in between. From germline, CDR1 is LNHDA and CDR2 SQIVND (reference sequence). CDR3 sequence reads: CASSSRHVATNEKLFF. The CDR3, as DNA: TGTGCCAGTAGTTCGCGACACGTTGCAACTAATGAAAAACTGTTTTTT.

This rearrangement joins TRBV6-1 to TRBJ2-3; 11 bases map to TRBD2. Germline V lookup: CDR1 MNHNS, CDR2 SASEGT. The CDR3 loop spans 16 amino acids. With 4 bases clipped from V and 4 bases from J, the junction kept 7 bases outside the gene matches. This CDR3 reads CASSAHSGGEADTQYF. CDR3 nucleotides: TGTGCCAGCAGTGCCCATAGCGGGGGGGAGGCAGATACGCAGTATTTT.

V gene TRBV5-1 combines with J gene TRBJ1-2; the D gene is possibly TRBD1 (6 bases). The ends were cut back, 0 bases at V and 4 bases at J, with 16 bases in the middle. CDR1 is SGHRS and CDR2 is YFSETQ in the germline V gene. This CDR3 spans 16 amino acids. Here the CDR3 DNA reads TGCGCCAGCAGCTTGGGGGGACACTCTCCCACCTATGGCTACACCTTC. Residues: CASSLGGHSPTYGYTF.

The J gene is TRBJ2-5, the V gene TRBV6-6, with D unresolved. The CDR3 has 12 amino acids. The ends were cut back, 5 bases at V and 3 bases at J, with 7 bases in the middle. CDR1 and CDR2 from the germline V gene are MNHNY and SVGAGI (reference sequence). This CDR3 is CASSSTKETQYF. The CDR3 DNA sequence: TGTGCCAGCAGTAGCACGAAAGAGACCCAGTACTTC.

This clone was seen only once. This chain connects TRBV5-1 to TRBJ1-2, with 7 bases fitting TRBD1. This CDR3 is built from 14 residues. The trim removed 5 bases at V and 4 bases at J, leaving 8 bases unmatched. The germline V gene has CDR1 SGHRS and CDR2 YFSETQ. The CDR3 is CASREPGQSYGYTF. The CDR3 DNA reads TGCGCCAGCAGAGAGCCGGGACAGAGCTATGGCTACACCTTC.

This clone has a single count. The rearrangement joins TRBV4-3 to TRBJ1-1; D may be TRBD1 (5 bases). CDR1 and CDR2 from the germline V gene are LGHNA and YSLEER. The CDR3 spans 16 residues. Trimming pared 4 bases from V and 0 bases from J, leaving 15 bases between. CDR3 region: CASSRQADRLNTEAFF. DNA of the CDR3: TGCGCCAGCAGCCGCCAGGCCGACAGACTGAACACTGAAGCTTTCTTT.

The chain employs TRBV10-2 and TRBJ2-3, with 10 bases aligning to TRBD1. The V and J ends lost 6 bases and 4 bases, in that order; junction bases with no gene match: 7. Germline lookup yields CDR1 WSHSY and CDR2 SAAADI. This CDR3 has 15 amino acids. The CDR3, as DNA: TGCGCCAGCAGGACAGGGGGCGAGAGGGCAGATACGCAGTATTTT. It is translated as CASRTGGERADTQYF.

The chain has TRBV10-3 and TRBJ2-1; TRBD1 matches 8 bases. The CDR3 has 13 amino acids. Losses at the gene ends were 8 bases for V and 2 bases for J; bases not matched to a gene: 2. Germline loops: CDR1 ENHRY, CDR2 SYGVKD. In DNA, the CDR3 is TGTGCCATCCGGACAGGGACCTACAATGAGCAGTTCTTC. Translation: CAIRTGTYNEQFF.